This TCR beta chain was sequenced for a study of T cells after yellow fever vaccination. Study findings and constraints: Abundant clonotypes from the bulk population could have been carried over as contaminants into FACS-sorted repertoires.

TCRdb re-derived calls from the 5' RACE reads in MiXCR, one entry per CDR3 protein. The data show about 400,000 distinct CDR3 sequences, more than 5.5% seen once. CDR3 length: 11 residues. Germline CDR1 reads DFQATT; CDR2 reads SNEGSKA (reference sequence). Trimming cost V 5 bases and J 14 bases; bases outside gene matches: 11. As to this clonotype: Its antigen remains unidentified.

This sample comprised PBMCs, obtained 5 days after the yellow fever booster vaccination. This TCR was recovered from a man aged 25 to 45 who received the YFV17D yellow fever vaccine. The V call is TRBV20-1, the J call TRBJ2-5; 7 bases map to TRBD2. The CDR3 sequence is CSAGPVGLSYF. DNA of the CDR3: TGCAGTGCTGGGCCCGTGGGACTATCCTACTTC.